This TCR beta chain was sequenced for a study of T-cell memory formation after mild COVID-19. At the level of the study: Among the donors, TCR clusters were largely specific to each donor. General study points: A second wave expanding day 15 to 37 was CD4+-biased; contracting clones were balanced.

From 5'RACE with constant-segment primers came TCR alpha and TCR beta cDNA libraries that carried sample barcodes and UMIs. MiXCR, run by TCRdb on the 5' RACE reads, gives a single entry per CDR3 protein. Of more than 350,000 distinct CDR3 sequences in the sample, around 21% were seen once. CDR3 length: 15 amino acids. Trimming took off 4 bases at V and 0 bases at J, with 13 bases between the two ends. In germline, CDR1 is SGHRS, CDR2 YFSETQ. This clonotype was counted between two and nine times. Its target is not known. The receptor comes from an adult woman who had mild COVID-19 (a few samples of this study predate the infection). Cell type and time point are not known. The specimen was PBMCs or a T cell subset sorted from them (not recorded which). The V call is TRBV5-1, the J call TRBJ1-1, with D unresolved. CDR3 nucleotide sequence: TGCGCCAGCAGCAGGGAGGGCACAATGAACACTGAAGCTTTCTTT. Its protein is CASSREGTMNTEAFF. The full variable domain, in which reference TRBV5-1 and TRBJ1-1 provide the parts outside the CDR3, is KAGVTQTPRYLIKTRGQQVTLSCSPISGHRSVSWYQQTPGQGLQFLFEYFSETQRNKGNFPGRFSGRQFSNSRSEMNVSTLELGDSALYLCASSREGTMNTEAFFGQGTRLTVV.